This T cell receptor beta chain was identified in a study of T cells in Graves' hyperthyroidism and ophthalmopathy (dated by TCRdb to about 2019). Looking at the study overall: TCR V-J signatures able to tell the groups apart were searched for in a discovery cohort of 90 to 100 patients, of whom around 43 had Graves' ophthalmopathy and 57 had stable Graves' hyperthyroidism. Whether ophthalmopathy could be predicted prospectively was tested in an independent validation cohort made up of approximately 19 hyperthyroidism patients plus 17 patients who later progressed to ophthalmopathy. The approximately 95 discovery patients were divided at random into training and test sets in a 7:3 ratio. In addition, the study compared T-cell repertoires in thyroid tissue and in blood from about six Graves' hyperthyroidism patients. Following sampling, methimazole starting at 30 mg daily was given to hyperthyroidism patients, and high-dose intravenous methylprednisolone was given to ophthalmopathy patients. The paper describes TCR Vbeta CDR3 sequencing of around 130 peripheral blood samples, made up of around 41 ophthalmopathy patients, around 78 hyperthyroidism patients and some 17 progressor patients. General findings and caveats noted by the study authors: In cross-validation, a model built on a 13 V-J signature told ophthalmopathy apart from stable hyperthyroidism with approximately 90% sensitivity and approximately 84% specificity, and in testing the same model reached 80%/75%. Sample size was not statistically predetermined, and blinding of investigators to group allocation was not performed. Most expanded thyroid clonotypes (frequency above 0.001) were also found in blood, which suggests that blood repertoires may mirror thyroid immune responses. In validation, the model predicted progression to ophthalmopathy a median of approximately 6.3 months before onset, with over 55% sensitivity and around 76% specificity.

TCR beta CDR3 regions were amplified from RNA transcripts. The TCR CDR3 was subjected to a first round of RT-PCR using the HTBI primer set and the Qiagen OneStep RT-PCR kit. Libraries were constructed in a second round of multiplex PCR, after which size selection and purification were carried out. Sequencing of the libraries was done on an Illumina HiSeq2000 using paired-end 100 bp reads. As for the authors' bioinformatics: SOAPnuke was used to process the raw data, with reads discarded if the reads contained adapters or uncalled bases, had a mean Phred below 15, or lacked an exact constant-primer or identifier match. High-quality paired reads were merged using COPE v1.2.5, and each unique nucleotide sequence was defined as a clonotype. MiTCR v1.1 was used to align clonotypes to the IMGT TRBV, TRBD and TRBJ reference segments. Only V-J combinations with frequency above 0.0001, covering roughly 99% of repertoires, were analysed. The TCS score was defined as the ratio of F50 (clonal expansion) to E x V (chaos), calculated using BLOSUM62-based TCRdist between CDR3 peptides within each V-J. Welch's t-statistics and random forest reduced just over 500 V-J features to 13, which were used in a naive Bayes classifier (R e1071). The Morisita-Horn index was used to measure how similar the thyroid and blood repertoires were. TCRdb's own reprocessing of the public reads used fastp at Q25 and MiXCR and kept productive beta chains. Rows with one shared CDR3 protein collapse into an entry with the most common genes and DNA. These V and J calls derive from TCRdb rather than the authors' analysis. The sample has about 47,000 distinct CDR3 sequences on record, roughly 51% of them singletons. The top ten hold about 35% of the sample.

CDR3 length: 15 amino acids, cysteine to phenylalanine. The read is trimmed to its CDR3 DNA, 45 bases read in frame from base 1. For this chain, trimming is 6 bases at the V end and 4 bases at the J end, and the number of junction bases without a gene match is 9. Stable Graves' hyperthyroidism was defined as no progression to ophthalmopathy during 18 months of follow-up. Hyperthyroidism patients were aged 18 to 65 years and newly diagnosed, with disease duration of less than 2 months. Any patient with an uncontrolled infection, another autoimmune disease, pregnancy or lactation was excluded. Clinical symptoms, serum thyroxine and TRAb, thyroid ultrasound, and orbital computed tomography formed the basis for the diagnoses. Trizol reagent was used to extract total RNA, and RNA quality was then checked on an Agilent 2100 Bioanalyzer. This clonotype was observed many times. Its antigen specificity is not known. Base-call qualities are not available, and no considerably larger clone is one nucleotide away.

The source of this sequence is a man aged 18-30 years with Graves' hyperthyroidism. Here the chain combines TRBV12-3 or TRBV12-4 and TRBJ1-2; 9 of the junction bases match TRBD1. The material sequenced was peripheral blood or thyroid tissue (not recorded which). The DNA is TGTGCCAGCAGCTCCCGCACAGGGGGCGCCTATGGCTACACCTTC. This codes for CASSSRTGGAYGYTF.